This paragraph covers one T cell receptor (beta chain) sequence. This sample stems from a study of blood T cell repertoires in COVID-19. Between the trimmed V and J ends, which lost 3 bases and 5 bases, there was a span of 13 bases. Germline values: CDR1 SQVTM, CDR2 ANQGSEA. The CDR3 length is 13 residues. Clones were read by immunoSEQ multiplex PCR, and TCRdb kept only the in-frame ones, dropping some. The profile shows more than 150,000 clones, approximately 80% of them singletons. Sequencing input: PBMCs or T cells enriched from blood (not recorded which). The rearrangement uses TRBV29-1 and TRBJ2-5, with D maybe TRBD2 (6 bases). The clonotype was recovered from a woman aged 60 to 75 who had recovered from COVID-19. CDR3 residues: CSVEISGRETQYF. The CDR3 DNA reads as TGCAGCGTTGAGATCTCGGGGAGGGAGACCCAGTACTTC.